This T cell receptor (beta chain) was recorded in a study of T cell responses to AZD1222 COVID-19 vaccine. The study, taken as a whole, reports: The donor group comprised mostly white British people and more females; the analysis possibly underestimated clonal diversity.

Libraries were prepared by immunoSEQ multiplex PCR; TCRdb keeps only in-frame clonotypes and omits some of them. The repertoire includes approximately 210,000 clones, 90% to 95% of them detected once, and around 3.6% sits in the top ten. The CDR3 is made up of 14 amino acids. From germline, CDR1 is SQVTM and CDR2 ANQGSEA. The trim removed 2 bases at V and 6 bases at J, leaving 6 bases unmatched. This clone was seen just once. Its target is unknown. The specimen comprised peripheral blood, sampled 28 days after the second AZD1222 dose. This receptor was obtained from an adult who received the AZD1222 COVID-19 vaccine. V and J are TRBV29-1 and TRBJ2-3, with 9 bases that match TRBD1. For the CDR3, the DNA is TGCAGCGTTGAACCGGGACAGGGACCCGATACGCAGTATTTT. This sequence encodes CSVEPGQGPDTQYF.